Each of the 20 T cell receptor beta chains below was sequenced from the same sample in a study of cytomegalovirus exposure and HLA in healthy donors (dated by TCRdb to about 2017). The library was generated by the immunoSEQ multiplex PCR assay. The multiplex PCR relied on a mix of 60 forward primers for TCR Vbeta segments and 13 reverse primers for TCR Jbeta segments. Entries here come from immuneACCESS through TCRdb and include only in-frame sequences with V and J called. Some clones fail to appear in such tables; in the studies checked, an unresolved V gene covers under half of the shortfall, and the cause of the remainder is unknown. This sample comprises tens of thousands of clones, 70% to 80% of them detected only once. The top ten constitute more than 2.5% of the sample. Specimen: PBMCs. These receptors all come from a man in his late teens or twenties in good health and CMV-seronegative.

V is TRBV30 and J is TRBJ2-4, with unresolved D. The CDR3 is 12 amino acids. Trimming stripped 5 bases from V and 5 bases from J, with 10 bases between. Germline assignment: CDR1 GTSNPN and CDR2 SVGIG (reference sequence). CDR3 DNA: TGTGCCTGGGGCAGTAGCCAAAACATTCAGTACTTC. Amino acids: CAWGSSQNIQYF.

This rearrangement joins TRBV6-5 to TRBJ1-2; D not resolved. Germline CDR1 is MNHEY and CDR2 is SVGAGI. Deletions cut 6 bases from V and 6 bases from J, with 20 bases between. The CDR3 has 15 residues. The CDR3 nucleotides read TGTGCCAGCAGGTCTGCGGGAGGGTTGTTGGATGGCTACACCTTC. This codes for CASRSAGGLLDGYTF.

This chain joins TRBV9 and TRBJ2-3, with a tentative D call TRBD2 (5 bases). V dropped 0 bases and J dropped 4 bases, with 12 bases sitting between them. The CDR3 totals 15 residues. CDR1 SGDLS and CDR2 YYNGEE come from the germline V gene. This CDR3 is CASSVVGVSADTQYF. The CDR3 region has the DNA TGTGCCAGCAGCGTAGTCGGGGTTAGTGCAGATACGCAGTATTTT.

V is TRBV19 and J is TRBJ1-4; a weak D match, TRBD1 (5 bases). Trimming removed 7 bases at V and 3 bases at J, with 12 bases between. Germline assignment: CDR1 LNHDA and CDR2 SQIVND (reference sequence). The CDR3 extends over 14 amino acids. The CDR3 sequence is CASTNGQANEKLFF. The DNA of the CDR3 is TGTGCCAGTACCAATGGACAAGCTAATGAAAAACTGTTTTTT.

The V call is TRBV6-5, the J call TRBJ1-6, with a tentative D call TRBD1 (6 bases). Germline CDR1 and CDR2: MNHEY and SVGAGI. This CDR3 has 14 amino acids. The ends were cut back, 5 bases at V and 9 bases at J, with 14 bases in the middle. CDR3 in DNA: TGTGCCAGCAGTCTAAACAGGGAGGGTTCACCCCTCCACTTT. Encoded protein: CASSLNREGSPLHF.

This chain links TRBV6-6 with TRBJ2-6; no reliable D call. This CDR3 region has 13 residues. The germline CDR1 and CDR2 sequences are MNHNY and SVGAGI (reference sequence). Trimming removed 0 bases at V and 13 bases at J, with 10 bases between. DNA of the CDR3: TGTGCCAGCAGTTACTCGTTAAGCCCTGTCCTGACTTTC. Translating it yields CASSYSLSPVLTF.

The J gene is TRBJ1-1, the V gene TRBV6-6; possibly TRBD1 for D (6 bases). With 6 bases removed from V and 1 base from J, the gap between germline ends came to 9 bases. The CDR3 has 13 residues. From germline, CDR1 is MNHNY and CDR2 SVGAGI (reference sequence). The CDR3 protein is CASRNRENTEAFF. CDR3 sequence (DNA): TGTGCCAGCAGAAACAGGGAGAACACTGAAGCTTTCTTT.

This clone was found a few times. The gene calls are TRBV9 and TRBJ1-1; perhaps TRBD1 as D (6 bases). This CDR3 spans 13 amino acids. V shed 0 bases and J shed 10 bases, with 13 bases lying between them. Per germline, CDR1 SGDLS and CDR2 YYNGEE. The CDR3 sequence is CASSVESQGRAFF. CDR3 DNA: TGTGCCAGCAGCGTAGAATCCCAGGGGCGAGCTTTCTTT. The whole variable domain, filled in from reference TRBV9 and TRBJ1-1, reads DSGVTQTPKHLITATGQRVTLRCSPRSGDLSVYWYQQSLDQGLQFLIQYYNGEERAKGNILERFSAQQFPDLHSELNLSSLELGDSALYFCASSVESQGRAFFGQGTRLTVV.

The chain uses TRBV27 and TRBJ1-4; 11 bases are shared with TRBD1. V lost 4 bases to trimming and J lost 7 bases; unmatched junction nucleotides: 11. Germline-derived CDR1 and CDR2 are MNHEY and SMNVEV (reference sequence). The CDR3 covers 17 residues. The CDR3 DNA follows: TGTGCCAGCAGTTCCGGTCGGACAGGGGGCGATGGTGAAAAACTGTTTTTT. Translating it yields CASSSGRTGGDGEKLFF.

The V gene is TRBV4-1, the J gene TRBJ1-2; 8 bases align to TRBD1. Looked up from germline, CDR1 is MGHRA and CDR2 is YSYEKL. After removal of 0 bases from V and 4 bases from J, the junction contained 7 bases not matched to a gene. The CDR3 length is 16 residues. The CDR3 region has the DNA TGCGCCAGCAGCCAAGACACGCAGGGGGCCATCTATGGCTACACCTTC. It translates to CASSQDTQGAIYGYTF.

This chain joins TRBV4-1 and TRBJ1-4, with no clear D. Germline lookup yields CDR1 MGHRA and CDR2 YSYEKL. Trimming shortened V by 6 bases and J by 4 bases, and 9 bases separated the two germline ends. This CDR3 spans 13 amino acids. CDR3 loop: CASRLLSNEKLFF. DNA of the CDR3: TGCGCCAGCAGACTTCTAAGTAATGAAAAACTGTTTTTT.

J is TRBJ1-4 and V is TRBV9, with TRBD1 as a possible D gene (5 bases). Trimming removed 2 bases at V and 0 bases at J, with 8 bases between. This CDR3 contains 15 residues. Germline assignment: CDR1 SGDLS and CDR2 YYNGEE. CDR3 in DNA: TGTGCCAGCAGCGTGGAGGGGTCAACTAATGAAAAACTGTTTTTT. Amino acid sequence: CASSVEGSTNEKLFF.

V is TRBV4-1 and J is TRBJ1-6; 9 positions agree with TRBD1. Germline CDR1 MGHRA, CDR2 YSYEKL. The CDR3 extends over 16 amino acids. V trimming: 8 bases; J trimming: 1 base; junction bases outside the gene matches: 6. CDR3 loop: CASHDRGGSYNSPLHF. CDR3 nucleotide sequence: TGCGCCAGCCACGACAGGGGGGGATCCTATAATTCACCCCTCCACTTT.

This chain joins TRBV28 and TRBJ2-1; 7 nucleotides line up with TRBD1. In germline, CDR1 is MDHEN, CDR2 SYDVKM. CDR3 length: 12 amino acids. Trimming cost V 7 bases and J 4 bases; bases outside gene matches: 1. The CDR3 sequence: CASKGAYNEQFF. The DNA for the CDR3 is TGTGCCAGCAAGGGGGCTTACAATGAGCAGTTCTTC.

The chain joins TRBV9 to TRBJ2-7; 12 bases are a match to TRBD2. The germline CDR1 and CDR2 sequences are SGDLS and YYNGEE. Losses at the gene ends were 0 bases for V and 6 bases for J; bases not matched to a gene: 1. The CDR3 extends over 14 amino acids. This CDR3 reads CASSVVLAGGEQYF. CDR3 nucleotides: TGTGCCAGCAGCGTAGTACTAGCGGGGGGCGAGCAGTACTTC.

This chain joins TRBV6-5 and TRBJ2-5; TRBD2 aligns across 8 bases. With V trimmed by 6 bases and J by 1 base, 7 bases remained unmatched. CDR3 length equals 15 residues. CDR1 and CDR2 from the germline V gene are MNHEY and SVGAGI. The CDR3 DNA follows: TGTGCCAGCAGCCTCGGGGGGGCCCTCCAAGAGACCCAGTACTTC. It is translated as CASSLGGALQETQYF.

The gene calls are TRBV29-1 and TRBJ2-1; no clear D. This CDR3 is 10 amino acids long. CDR1 and CDR2 from the germline V gene are SQVTM and ANQGSEA. V was cut by 0 bases and J by 12 bases, with 6 bases left in between. In nucleotides, the CDR3 is TGCAGCGTTGAAGATCCGGGGCAGTTCTTC. It is translated as CSVEDPGQFF.

The rearrangement uses TRBV19 and TRBJ1-2, with TRBD1 identical over 7 bases. The trim removed 8 bases at V and 0 bases at J, leaving 9 bases unmatched. Germline lookup yields CDR1 LNHDA and CDR2 SQIVND (reference sequence). CDR3 length: 15 amino acids. This chain's CDR3 is CASAGQAASNYGYTF. The CDR3 nucleotides are TGTGCCAGTGCCGGACAGGCTGCATCTAACTATGGCTACACCTTC.

The gene calls are TRBV6-5 and TRBJ1-2; TRBD1 matches at 9 bases. The CDR3 is 14 amino acids. Per germline, CDR1 MNHEY and CDR2 SVGAGI. V shed 1 base and J 8 bases; nucleotides not matched to a gene: 5. Here the CDR3 reads CASSYLQGAQGYTF. In DNA form, the CDR3 reads TGTGCCAGCAGTTACTTACAGGGGGCGCAGGGCTACACCTTC.

The chain couples TRBV11-2 to TRBJ1-1; D remains ambiguous. Trimming shortened V by 3 bases and J by 8 bases, and 7 bases separated the two germline ends. The V gene's germline CDR1 is SGHAT and CDR2 FQNNGV. The CDR3 extends over 11 amino acids. The CDR3 sequence: CASSFRREAFF. Written as DNA, the CDR3 is TGTGCCAGCAGCTTCAGGAGGGAAGCTTTCTTT. Full variable domain (outside the CDR3, taken from reference TRBV11-2 and TRBJ1-1): EAGVAQSPRYKIIEKRQSVAFWCNPISGHATLYWYQQILGQGPKLLIQFQNNGVVDDSQLPKDRFSAERLKGVDSTLKIQPAKLEDSAVYLCASSFRREAFFGQGTRLTVV.